This entry describes one T cell receptor beta chain. The data derive from a study of response to subunit inactivated influenza vaccine. TCRdb recomputed calls from the RT-PCR reads with MiXCR, one row per CDR3 protein. The repertoire holds approximately 520,000 distinct CDR3 sequences, with approximately 16% as singletons. The CDR3 extends over 13 amino acids. Germline lookup yields CDR1 LGHDT and CDR2 YNNKEL (reference sequence). The V and J ends lost 4 bases and 7 bases respectively, with 13 bases between them. The rearrangement links TRBV3-1 to TRBJ1-2, with D unclear. This clonotype originated in a man aged 50-75 years who received an inactivated influenza vaccine. Sample: CD4+ T cells sorted from PBMCs, taken less than 30 months after vaccination. CDR3 loop: CASSPTRSTGYTF. DNA of the CDR3: TGTGCCAGCAGCCCTACTAGGTCGACTGGCTACACCTTC.